The 25 T cell receptor beta chains given below trace back to one sample, sequenced in a study of blood T cell repertoires in COVID-19. Here immunoSEQ multiplex PCR was the method, and the copy in TCRdb shows in-frame clones only, minus some. The table lists some 91,000 clones, about nine tenths of them singletons, with less than 2% in the top ten. The sample taken for sequencing was peripheral blood. The receptors stem from a man aged 55 to 69 with acute or convalescent COVID-19.

The gene calls are TRBV3-1 (or the pseudogene TRBV3-2) and TRBJ1-1; the match to TRBD1 covers 11 bases. Germline loops: CDR1 LGHDT, CDR2 YNNKEL (reference sequence). The CDR3 is made up of 16 amino acids. Trimming at V came to 1 base and at J to 4 bases, leaving 5 bases not matched to a gene. In DNA form, the CDR3 reads TGTGCCAGCAGCCAAGGGACAGGGGGCTGGGGCACTGAAGCTTTCTTT. Translating it yields CASSQGTGGWGTEAFF.

The chain combines TRBV18 with TRBJ1-2; D call uncertain. The CDR3 sequence is 14 residues long. The V end was cut by 3 bases, the J end by 4 bases, with 12 bases between. Per the germline V gene, CDR1 is KGHSH and CDR2 is LQKENI. DNA of the CDR3: TGTGCCAGCTCACCTTCTCGGGAAGGCTATGGCTACACCTTC. It yields the protein CASSPSREGYGYTF.

The chain joins TRBV2 to TRBJ1-1, with D possibly TRBD1 on 5 matching bases. The V and J ends lost 5 bases and 4 bases respectively, with 14 bases between them. The CDR3 length is 14 residues. CDR1 and CDR2 (germline): SNHLY, FYNNEI. CDR3 bases: TGTGCCAGCAGTTTGGAACAAGGGGTCACTGAAGCTTTCTTT. Translated, it gives CASSLEQGVTEAFF.

The genes are TRBV7-2 and TRBJ2-3; maybe TRBD1 (6 bases). The germline V gene encodes CDR1 SGHTA and CDR2 FQGNSA. The CDR3 totals 15 residues. V was cut by 5 bases and J by 0 bases, with 12 bases left in between. Here the CDR3 DNA reads TGTGCCAGCAGCCGGGACACTTCTAGCACAGATACGCAGTATTTT. It specifies CASSRDTSSTDTQYF.

V usage is TRBV5-6 and J usage is TRBJ1-3; maybe TRBD1 (5 bases). The CDR3 loop spans 15 amino acids. Trimming shortened V by 0 bases and J by 2 bases, and 9 bases separated the two germline ends. CDR1 is SGHDT, CDR2 YYEEEE, per germline. CDR3 residues: CASSLVGGAGNTIYF. CDR3 nucleotide sequence: TGTGCCAGCAGCTTGGTCGGGGGAGCTGGAAACACCATATATTTT.

This clone was counted a single time. The V and J genes are TRBV7-2 and TRBJ2-1, with 10 bases lining up with TRBD2. Trimming removed 2 bases from V and 7 bases from J; junction bases left unmatched: 8. Germline V gene data show CDR1 as SGHTA and CDR2 as FQGNSA. This CDR3 is built from 16 residues. The CDR3 protein is CASSLRSGGAQNEQFF. The CDR3 DNA follows: TGTGCCAGCAGCTTAAGGAGCGGGGGGGCTCAGAATGAGCAGTTCTTC.

This chain connects TRBV2 to TRBJ1-1, with a weak D call TRBD1 (5 bases). The germline gives CDR1 SNHLY, CDR2 FYNNEI. The CDR3 is 13 amino acids. V lost 5 bases and J 1 base, leaving 8 bases between the germline ends. The CDR3 region is CASSLGQNTEAFF. As DNA, the CDR3 is TGTGCCAGCAGTCTAGGACAGAACACTGAAGCTTTCTTT.

This chain connects TRBV11-2 to TRBJ2-7; 9 nucleotides line up with TRBD1. Germline V CDR1 and CDR2: SGHAT, FQNNGV. CDR3 size: 14 residues. V shed 5 bases, J shed 2 bases, and the junction held 4 bases outside the gene matches. CDR3 DNA: TGTGCCAGCAGCATTACAGGGGGCACCTACGAGCAGTACTTC. Translating gives CASSITGGTYEQYF.

The gene calls are TRBV13 and TRBJ1-4, with D perhaps matching TRBD1 (6 bases). Germline assignment: CDR1 PRHDT and CDR2 FYEKMQ (reference sequence). There are 14 residues in the CDR3. V lost 5 bases and J 2 bases, leaving 9 bases between the germline ends. As DNA, the CDR3 is TGTGCCAGCAGCCTCAGGGGTACTAATGAAAAACTGTTTTTT. It specifies CASSLRGTNEKLFF. The full variable domain, with the rest looked up from reference TRBV13 and TRBJ1-4, is AAGVIQSPRHLIKEKRETATLKCYPIPRHDTVYWYQQGPGQDPQFLISFYEKMQSDKGSIPDRFSAQQFSDYHSELNMSSLELGDSALYFCASSLRGTNEKLFFGSGTQLSVL.

This chain connects TRBV11-2 to TRBJ1-2; D unresolved. The ends were cut back, 2 bases at V and 6 bases at J, with 16 bases in the middle. Germline assignment: CDR1 SGHAT and CDR2 FQNNGV. The CDR3 runs 15 residues. The CDR3 spells CASSLPRGGRHGYTF. The DNA of the CDR3 is TGTGCCAGCAGCTTACCCCGGGGAGGGAGGCATGGCTACACCTTC.

The chain joins TRBV28 to TRBJ1-3; TRBD1 might be the D (5 bases). The CDR3 has 15 residues. V dropped 4 bases and J dropped 0 bases, with 10 bases sitting between them. Germline CDR1 MDHEN, CDR2 SYDVKM. CDR3 sequence: CASSSPTVSGNTIYF. As DNA, the CDR3 is TGTGCCAGCAGTTCCCCGACAGTCTCTGGAAACACCATATATTTT.

The chain recombines TRBV9 with TRBJ1-2, with TRBD1 as a possible D gene (6 bases). The CDR3 loop spans 14 amino acids. The germline V and J ends were trimmed by 6 bases and 4 bases, with 16 bases remaining between them. CDR1 is SGDLS and CDR2 is YYNGEE in the germline V gene. The CDR3, as DNA: TGTGCCAGCACCCTAGGGGGAAGCCTCTATGGCTACACCTTC. Protein product: CASTLGGSLYGYTF.

The J gene is TRBJ1-3, the V gene TRBV30, with D perhaps matching TRBD1 (5 bases). The CDR3 extends over 13 amino acids. CDR1 is GTSNPN, CDR2 SVGIG, per germline (reference sequence). Trimming cost V 2 bases and J 1 base, with 6 bases left between them. CDR3 bases: TGTGCCTGGAGTCGGGGGTCTGGAAACACCATATATTTT. Its translation: CAWSRGSGNTIYF. Full variable domain (missing parts from reference TRBV30 and TRBJ1-3): SQTIHQWPATLVQPVGSPLSLECTVEGTSNPNLYWYRQAAGRGLQLLFYSVGIGQISSEVPQNLSASRPQDRQFILSSKKLLLSDSGFYLCAWSRGSGNTIYFGEGSWLTVV.

The sample holds one count of this clone. The chain couples TRBV6-4 to TRBJ1-2; TRBD1 matches at 11 bases. Germline loops: CDR1 MRHNA, CDR2 SNTAGT. Losses at the gene ends were 0 bases for V and 7 bases for J; bases not matched to a gene: 16. The CDR3 length is 19 residues. The CDR3 DNA sequence: TGTGCCAGCAGTGACTCGATAGGCCTCCGGACAGGGGGCTTTCTTGGCTACACCTTC. It is translated as CASSDSIGLRTGGFLGYTF.

The V call is TRBV5-1, the J call TRBJ1-5; D is perhaps TRBD1 (5 bases). V shed 0 bases and J shed 2 bases, with 9 bases lying between them. This CDR3 is built from 15 residues. Germline-derived CDR1 and CDR2 are SGHRS and YFSETQ. CDR3 protein: CASSLVPGGNQPQHF. In nucleotides, the CDR3 is TGCGCCAGCAGCTTGGTACCGGGGGGCAATCAGCCCCAGCATTTT.

The CDR3 loop reads CASSESAGPYNEQFF. The DNA of the CDR3 is TGCGCCAGCAGTGAATCGGCGGGGCCGTACAATGAGCAGTTCTTC. The V and J genes are TRBV10-1 and TRBJ2-1; possible D gene TRBD2, 6 bases. V gave up 3 bases and J gave up 4 bases, with 13 bases separating them. This CDR3 region has 15 residues. In germline, CDR1 is WNHNN, CDR2 SYGVQD (reference sequence).

The rearrangement uses TRBV19 and TRBJ1-2; TRBD1 matches 9 bases. CDR3 length equals 14 residues. CDR1 is LNHDA, CDR2 SQIVND, per germline (reference sequence). J lost 7 bases, V lost 5 bases, and 8 bases had no gene match. The CDR3 DNA sequence: TGTGCCAGTAGTTCCCGGGACAGGGTTGGTGGCTACACCTTC. Amino acid sequence: CASSSRDRVGGYTF.

This chain joins TRBV7-9 and TRBJ2-4, with 14 positions matching TRBD2. J gave up 3 bases and V 5 bases, and 3 bases lay outside the gene matches. CDR1 and CDR2 from the germline V gene are SEHNR and FQNEAQ (reference sequence). This CDR3 spans 16 amino acids. As DNA, the CDR3 is TGTGCCAGCAGCCTCGGACTAGCGGGGGGCAAAAACATTCAGTACTTC. This codes for CASSLGLAGGKNIQYF.

Only a few counts were recorded for this clone. This chain uses TRBV3-1 (or the pseudogene TRBV3-2) with TRBJ1-4; a possible D gene is TRBD1 (5 bases). The germline V and J ends were trimmed by 0 bases and 6 bases, with 11 bases remaining between them. The CDR3 is made up of 15 amino acids. Germline-derived CDR1 and CDR2 are LGHDT and YNNKEL (reference sequence). The DNA for the CDR3 is TGTGCCAGCAGCCAAGATCCTGGGGGGTATGAAAAACTGTTTTTT. It encodes CASSQDPGGYEKLFF.

V is TRBV27 and J is TRBJ1-3, with D perhaps matching TRBD1 (6 bases). The CDR3 has 14 amino acids. Germline V gene lookup returns CDR1 MNHEY and CDR2 SMNVEV (reference sequence). V gave up 7 bases and J gave up 11 bases, with 21 bases separating them. CDR3 loop: CASNPTGIGSPIYF. The CDR3 coding sequence is TGTGCCAGCAATCCTACAGGGATCGGGTCCCCCATATATTTT.

The V and J genes are TRBV18 and TRBJ2-3; possible D gene TRBD2, 5 bases. The ends were cut back, 3 bases at V and 6 bases at J, with 10 bases in the middle. In germline, CDR1 is KGHSH, CDR2 LQKENI. The length of the CDR3 is 13 residues. The CDR3: CASSPGREDTQYF. CDR3 in DNA: TGTGCCAGCTCACCGGGTAGGGAGGATACGCAGTATTTT.

J is TRBJ1-3 and V is TRBV10-3; D gene uncertain. Trimming cost V 4 bases and J 0 bases, with 13 bases left between them. This CDR3 is 16 amino acids long. CDR1 is ENHRY, CDR2 SYGVKD, per germline. The CDR3 reads CAISAPGPSSGNTIYF. CDR3 sequence (DNA): TGTGCCATCAGTGCCCCTGGGCCGTCCTCTGGAAACACCATATATTTT.

This chain connects TRBV6-5 to TRBJ1-5; a possible D gene is TRBD1 (5 bases). Trimming cost V 6 bases and J 5 bases, with 17 bases left between them. Germline V lookup: CDR1 MNHEY, CDR2 SVGAGI. The CDR3 extends over 15 amino acids. The CDR3 is CASRETAEHDQPQHF. Here the CDR3 DNA reads TGTGCCAGCAGGGAGACAGCCGAGCATGATCAGCCCCAGCATTTT.

This clone was recorded once. The V and J genes are TRBV6-5 and TRBJ2-7; the D gene is possibly TRBD1 (6 bases). This CDR3 has 14 amino acids. V was shortened by 5 bases and J by 3 bases, with 14 bases between the two germline ends. Germline V lookup: CDR1 MNHEY, CDR2 SVGAGI. Here the CDR3 DNA reads TGTGCCAGCAGTACCCCAAGACAGGTCTACGAGCAGTACTTC. Protein: CASSTPRQVYEQYF.

The J gene is TRBJ1-1, the V gene TRBV30; D not resolved. Trimming cost V 0 bases and J 1 base, with 6 bases left between them. In germline, CDR1 is GTSNPN, CDR2 SVGIG (reference sequence). The CDR3 covers 13 residues. The CDR3, as DNA: TGTGCCTGGAGTGTACAGAGGAACACTGAAGCTTTCTTT. Protein: CAWSVQRNTEAFF.